Listed below are T cell receptor beta chains from one sample, sequenced in a study of T cells in Graves' hyperthyroidism and ophthalmopathy. TCRdb reprocessed the multiplex PCR reads via MiXCR and lists one record per CDR3 protein. The table has approximately 510,000 distinct CDR3 sequences, 40% to 55% seen once. Material for sequencing was peripheral blood or thyroid tissue (not recorded which). The receptors were sampled from an adult woman with Graves' disease, either hyperthyroidism or ophthalmopathy (not recorded which). Each CDR3 is given with its conserved first and last residue. The D gene is left open where the match is weak. The size entry is marked missing in some rows and otherwise reads once, few, many or a size class.

d_gene: NA; abundance: NA; j_gene: TRBJ1-2; v_gene: TRBV20-1; CDR3aa: CSARVGRTMGTTF; CDR3nt: TGCAGTGCTAGAGTAGGGCGGACTATGGGGACCACCTTC
d_gene: NA; abundance: NA; j_gene: TRBJ1-5; v_gene: TRBV19; CDR3aa: CASSWGGQGNQPQHF; CDR3nt: TGTGCCAGCAGCTGGGGGGGGCAGGGGAATCAGCCCCAGCATTTT
d_gene: NA; abundance: many; j_gene: TRBJ2-7; v_gene: TRBV19; CDR3aa: CASRLRDTNSYEQYF; CDR3nt: TGTGCCAGTAGACTCCGGGACACGAATTCCTACGAGCAGTACTTC
d_gene: TRBD1; abundance: once; j_gene: TRBJ1-5; v_gene: TRBV7-2; CDR3aa: CASSFGTGPGPQHF; CDR3nt: TGTGCCAGCAGCTTCGGGACAGGTCCTGGGCCCCAGCATTTT
d_gene: NA; abundance: many; j_gene: TRBJ1-6; v_gene: TRBV7-2; CDR3aa: CASSLVGNSPLHF; CDR3nt: TGTGCCAGCAGCTTAGTAGGAAATTCACCCCTCCACTTT
d_gene: NA; abundance: NA; j_gene: TRBJ2-7; v_gene: TRBV14; CDR3aa: CASSQGRVGGSAEQYF; CDR3nt: TGTGCCAGCAGCCAAGGTCGTGTGGGGGGTTCAGCGGAGCAGTACTTC
d_gene: NA; abundance: few; j_gene: TRBJ2-7; v_gene: TRBV7-3; CDR3aa: CASSLIPKDEQYF; CDR3nt: TGTGCCAGCAGCTTAATTCCTAAGGACGAGCAGTACTTC
d_gene: NA; abundance: many; j_gene: TRBJ1-1; v_gene: TRBV29-1; CDR3aa: CSVDWGVDTEAFF; CDR3nt: TGCAGCGTTGATTGGGGTGTGGACACTGAAGCTTTCTTT
d_gene: TRBD1; abundance: many; j_gene: TRBJ1-3; v_gene: TRBV5-1; CDR3aa: CASSGTTGVGNTIYF; CDR3nt: TGCGCCAGCAGCGGAACTACAGGGGTTGGAAACACCATATATTTT
d_gene: NA; abundance: NA; j_gene: TRBJ2-7; v_gene: TRBV19; CDR3aa: CASIGRSYEQYF; CDR3nt: TGTGCCAGTATCGGTCGATCCTACGAGCAGTACTTC
d_gene: NA; abundance: NA; j_gene: TRBJ2-7; v_gene: TRBV29-1; CDR3aa: CSVALQERILDEQYF; CDR3nt: TGCAGCGTGGCATTACAGGAGCGAATCTTGGACGAGCAGTACTTC
d_gene: TRBD2; abundance: NA; j_gene: TRBJ2-7; v_gene: TRBV7-2; CDR3aa: CASSLLGGNYEQYF; CDR3nt: TGTGCCAGCAGCTTACTGGGGGGGAACTACGAGCAGTACTTC
d_gene: TRBD2; abundance: NA; j_gene: TRBJ2-7; v_gene: TRBV29-1; CDR3aa: CSVIGGGYEQYF; CDR3nt: TGCAGCGTCATCGGCGGGGGCTACGAGCAGTACTTC
d_gene: NA; abundance: many; j_gene: TRBJ2-2; v_gene: TRBV7-2; CDR3aa: CASSTQNTGELFF; CDR3nt: TGTGCCAGCAGCACCCAAAACACCGGGGAGCTGTTTTTT
d_gene: TRBD1; abundance: NA; j_gene: TRBJ2-7; v_gene: TRBV29-1; CDR3aa: CSAQTGNPSYEQYF; CDR3nt: TGCAGCGCGCAGACAGGGAACCCCTCCTACGAGCAGTACTTC
d_gene: TRBD1; abundance: NA; j_gene: TRBJ2-7; v_gene: TRBV7-9; CDR3aa: CAISEPGQAAYEQYF; CDR3nt: TGTGCCATCAGTGAGCCGGGACAGGCGGCCTACGAGCAGTACTTC
d_gene: TRBD1; abundance: NA; j_gene: TRBJ1-1; v_gene: TRBV10-3; CDR3aa: CAISAQGGATEAFF; CDR3nt: TGTGCCATCAGCGCCCAGGGGGGGGCCACTGAAGCTTTCTTT
d_gene: NA; abundance: NA; j_gene: TRBJ1-1; v_gene: TRBV28; CDR3aa: CASSLYGKPEAFF; CDR3nt: TGTGCCAGCAGTTTATACGGGAAACCTGAAGCTTTCTTT
d_gene: NA; abundance: NA; j_gene: TRBJ2-3; v_gene: TRBV29-1; CDR3aa: CSVDPGADTQYF; CDR3nt: TGCAGCGTTGACCCGGGGGCAGATACGCAGTATTTT
d_gene: NA; abundance: many; j_gene: TRBJ1-2; v_gene: TRBV29-1; CDR3aa: CSVLPGTDGYTF; CDR3nt: TGCAGCGTCCTACCAGGGACGGATGGCTACACCTTC
d_gene: NA; abundance: NA; j_gene: TRBJ2-6; v_gene: TRBV12-3/TRBV12-4; CDR3aa: CASSLARGRQTVSSGANVLTF; CDR3nt: TGTGCCAGCAGTTTAGCGCGTGGCAGACAAACAGTCTCCTCTGGGGCCAACGTCCTGACTTTC
d_gene: NA; abundance: many; j_gene: TRBJ1-1; v_gene: TRBV6-5; CDR3aa: CASSYSGQTNTEAFF; CDR3nt: TGTGCCAGCAGTTACTCCGGACAGACGAACACTGAAGCTTTCTTT
d_gene: NA; abundance: NA; j_gene: TRBJ2-2; v_gene: TRBV10-3; CDR3aa: CAISRRPGELFF; CDR3nt: TGTGCCATCAGCCGTAGGCCGGGGGAGCTGTTTTTT
d_gene: NA; abundance: NA; j_gene: TRBJ1-4; v_gene: TRBV13; CDR3aa: CASSRAAGNEKLFF; CDR3nt: TGTGCCAGCAGCCGCGCAGCGGGGAATGAAAAACTGTTTTTT
d_gene: NA; abundance: many; j_gene: TRBJ2-7; v_gene: TRBV7-2; CDR3aa: CASSLGPGEGYEQYF; CDR3nt: TGTGCCAGCAGCTTAGGCCCGGGAGAAGGCTACGAGCAGTACTTC
d_gene: TRBD1; abundance: NA; j_gene: TRBJ2-2; v_gene: TRBV25-1; CDR3aa: CASSAGTGMGTGELFF; CDR3nt: TGTGCCAGCAGTGCAGGGACAGGGATGGGCACCGGGGAGCTGTTTTTT
d_gene: NA; abundance: many; j_gene: TRBJ2-7; v_gene: TRBV29-1; CDR3aa: CSVENGLYSPTEQYF; CDR3nt: TGCAGCGTTGAAAACGGGCTGTATTCGCCGACCGAGCAGTACTTC
d_gene: TRBD1; abundance: NA; j_gene: TRBJ1-1; v_gene: TRBV3-1; CDR3aa: CASSQTGGKGWTEAFF; CDR3nt: TGTGCCAGCAGCCAAACAGGGGGCAAGGGATGGACTGAAGCTTTCTTT
d_gene: TRBD1; abundance: NA; j_gene: TRBJ2-6; v_gene: TRBV5-1; CDR3aa: CASSMTGGNVLTF; CDR3nt: TGCGCCAGCAGCATGACAGGGGGCAACGTCCTGACTTTC
d_gene: NA; abundance: many; j_gene: TRBJ1-4; v_gene: TRBV12-3/TRBV12-4; CDR3aa: CASSLLAPNEKLFF; CDR3nt: TGTGCCAGCAGTTTACTGGCCCCTAATGAAAAACTGTTTTTT
d_gene: NA; abundance: few; j_gene: TRBJ1-1; v_gene: TRBV10-1; CDR3aa: CASSEGRFAAFF; CDR3nt: TGCGCCAGCAGTGAGGGAAGGTTTGCAGCTTTCTTT
d_gene: NA; abundance: NA; j_gene: TRBJ2-7; v_gene: TRBV20-1; CDR3aa: CSALHRDRSYEQYF; CDR3nt: TGCAGTGCTCTCCACCGGGACCGATCCTACGAGCAGTACTTC
d_gene: TRBD1; abundance: NA; j_gene: TRBJ2-7; v_gene: TRBV7-9; CDR3aa: CASRPTGIGSYEQYF; CDR3nt: TGTGCCAGCAGACCGACAGGGATCGGTTCCTACGAGCAGTACTTC
d_gene: NA; abundance: NA; j_gene: TRBJ2-5; v_gene: TRBV13; CDR3aa: CASSDEGQETQYF; CDR3nt: TGTGCCAGCAGTGATGAGGGCCAAGAGACCCAGTACTTC
d_gene: TRBD1; abundance: NA; j_gene: TRBJ1-6; v_gene: TRBV7-9; CDR3aa: CASSLDGQGTNTPLHF; CDR3nt: TGTGCCAGCAGCTTAGACGGACAGGGAACGAATACACCCCTCCACTTT
d_gene: TRBD1; abundance: NA; j_gene: TRBJ1-1; v_gene: TRBV7-8; CDR3aa: CASSPGQKYEAFF; CDR3nt: TGTGCCAGCAGCCCGGGACAGAAATATGAAGCTTTCTTT
d_gene: NA; abundance: few; j_gene: TRBJ1-4; v_gene: TRBV15; CDR3aa: CATSRDLREKLFF; CDR3nt: TGTGCCACCAGCAGAGATTTACGGGAAAAACTGTTTTTT
d_gene: NA; abundance: few; j_gene: TRBJ2-7; v_gene: TRBV7-9; CDR3aa: CASSYSETAISGYEQYF; CDR3nt: TGTGCCAGCAGTTACTCGGAAACAGCTATCTCTGGCTACGAGCAGTACTTC
d_gene: TRBD1; abundance: NA; j_gene: TRBJ1-2; v_gene: TRBV7-9; CDR3aa: CASSAGQGADGYTF; CDR3nt: TGTGCCAGCAGCGCTGGACAGGGGGCGGATGGCTACACCTTC
d_gene: NA; abundance: NA; j_gene: TRBJ2-7; v_gene: TRBV10-3; CDR3aa: CAISEAKASYEQYF; CDR3nt: TGTGCCATCAGTGAGGCAAAGGCCTCCTACGAGCAGTACTTC
d_gene: NA; abundance: once; j_gene: TRBJ2-1; v_gene: TRBV24-1; CDR3aa: CATSARDTLGNERFF; CDR3nt: TGTGCCACCAGTGCCCGGGACACCTTAGGCAATGAGCGGTTCTTC
d_gene: NA; abundance: many; j_gene: TRBJ1-5; v_gene: TRBV2; CDR3aa: CASSEEVGQPQHF; CDR3nt: TGTGCCAGCAGTGAGGAGGTGGGACAGCCCCAGCATTTT